One T cell receptor beta chain is described in this entry. Those who participated ranged in age from about 18 to 89 years and resided in 20 to 30 US areas. Self-reported history from a screening survey and questionnaire set each donor's cohort. Methods used by the authors: The authors estimated nucleated cell counts from reference gene primer amplification. Profiled with immunoSEQ multiplex PCR; TCRdb holds only in-frame clones, not every one. V, J and clone size were drawn from that table, and D and trimming were deduced from the DNA. Among under 300,000 clones, around 92% were seen once, and the ten largest hold 1.5% to 2%. The record originates from a study of blood T cell repertoires in COVID-19. About the study: The cDNA or gDNA used as material had been derived from T cells, B-cell-depleted T cells, or PBMCs.

Germline V gene lookup returns CDR1 LGHNA and CDR2 YNFKEQ. With V trimmed by 3 bases and J by 8 bases, 6 bases remained unmatched. The CDR3 consists of 13 residues. This TCR was recovered from a woman aged 55-69 years who had recovered from COVID-19. The genes are TRBV4-2 and TRBJ1-1; TRBD1 agrees at 7 bases. What was sequenced was PBMCs or T cells enriched from blood (not recorded which). The CDR3 protein is CASSQPDRDEAFF. DNA for the CDR3: TGTGCCAGCAGCCAGCCCGACAGGGACGAAGCTTTCTTT.